The present T cell receptor beta chain was sequenced within a study of vaccination and CD4 T cells after COVID-19. Cultured CD4+ T cells had their DNA profiled by the Oncomine TCR Beta short-read assay. TCRdb re-called the PCR reads through MiXCR, storing one row per CDR3 protein. The top ten clones hold more than 6.5% of a sample with some 18,000 distinct CDR3 sequences, around 40% of them seen once. V was pared by 6 bases and J by 1 base, with 7 bases between. CDR3 size: 13 residues. Per the germline V gene, CDR1 is MNHNS and CDR2 is SASEGT. The table lists this clonotype with a few counts. The antigen is undetermined. The treatment here: roughly 10-day PBMC culture with coronavirus spike peptide pools or control peptides (ViraFEST assay).

The V call is TRBV6-1, the J call TRBJ2-4; D may match TRBD1 or TRBD2 (5 bases each). The clonotype originates from a human donor who had recovered from COVID-19. The source material was CD4+ T cells from blood, cultured in vitro, sampled after SARS-CoV-2 vaccination. The CDR3: CASRGTAKNIQYF. CDR3 bases: TGTGCCAGCAGAGGGACCGCCAAAAACATTCAGTACTTC.